These T cell receptor beta chains were read from a single sample in a study of blood T cell repertoires in COVID-19. Sequencing used immunoSEQ multiplex PCR; TCRdb keeps in-frame clones, though not all of them. The table records hundreds of thousands of clones, over 80% of them present only once. The sample consisted of peripheral blood. These receptor sequences come from a woman aged 70-85 years with active or convalescent COVID-19. The CDR3 runs from the conserved cysteine through the conserved F or W. The D gene is left open where the match is weak. Rows give clone size only sometimes, using once, few, many, or a class for an expanded clone.

>TRBJ2-1|14|TRBV29-1|TRBD1|NA
CSVAGTGDHNEQFF
TGCAGCGTTGCCGGGACAGGGGATCACAATGAGCAGTTCTTC
>TRBJ2-1|16|TRBV29-1|TRBD2|once
CSVESPGLAGGNEQFF
TGCAGCGTTGAATCGCCGGGACTAGCGGGAGGAAATGAGCAGTTCTTC
>TRBJ2-7|13|TRBV6-5|TRBD1|NA
CASGGTGAYEQYF
TGTGCCAGCGGGGGGACAGGAGCCTACGAGCAGTACTTC
>TRBJ1-5|14|TRBV18|TRBD1|NA
CASSPGQGLIAQHF
TGTGCCAGCTCACCGGGACAGGGTCTGATAGCCCAGCATTTT
>TRBJ1-4|15|TRBV5-1|NA|NA
CASSFQGRANEKLFF
TGCGCCAGCAGCTTCCAGGGAAGGGCTAATGAAAAACTGTTTTTT
>TRBJ1-1|17|TRBV7-9|NA|NA
CASSTRTELTDDTEAFF
TGTGCCAGCAGCACGCGGACAGAACTTACAGACGACACTGAAGCTTTCTTT
>TRBJ1-2|14|TRBV3-1/TRBV3-2|TRBD1|NA
CASSQGRGLYGYTF
TGTGCCAGCAGCCAAGGCAGGGGGCTGTATGGCTACACCTTC
>TRBJ2-3|13|TRBV11-2|NA|NA
CASSTHQGITQYF
TGTGCCAGCAGCACCCATCAGGGAATTACGCAGTATTTT
>TRBJ2-3|14|TRBV9|NA|NA
CASKRGASTDTQYF
TGTGCCAGCAAACGCGGGGCTAGCACAGATACGCAGTATTTT
>TRBJ1-4|14|TRBV5-1|NA|NA
CASSLTGPSEKLFF
TGCGCCAGCAGCTTGACAGGGCCGAGCGAAAAACTGTTTTTT
>TRBJ2-7|15|TRBV4-2|NA|NA
CASSQDRGALTEQYF
TGTGCCAGCAGCCAAGACCGGGGGGCTTTAACCGAGCAGTACTTC
>TRBJ2-3|15|TRBV5-4|TRBD2|NA
CASSLGLAGQDTQYF
TGTGCCAGCAGCTTAGGACTAGCGGGCCAAGATACGCAGTATTTT
>TRBJ2-2|15|TRBV6-5|NA|NA
CATTKGGLGTGELFF
TGTGCCACCACCAAGGGGGGGCTGGGCACCGGGGAGCTGTTTTTT
>TRBJ1-4|12|TRBV19|NA|NA
CASRGRYEKLFF
TGTGCCAGTAGGGGCCGTTATGAAAAACTGTTTTTT
>TRBJ2-3|14|TRBV11-3|NA|NA
CASSLGLGGDTQYF
TGTGCCAGCAGCCTCGGACTTGGCGGCGATACGCAGTATTTT
>TRBJ2-5|17|TRBV4-1|TRBD2|once
CASSQDRPAGDGETQYF
TGCGCCAGCAGCCAAGATCGGCCAGCGGGAGACGGAGAGACCCAGTACTTC
>TRBJ1-5|15|TRBV5-6|NA|NA
CASSFSPGDNQPQHF
TGTGCCAGCAGCTTTTCTCCAGGGGACAATCAGCCCCAGCATTTT
>TRBJ1-5|14|TRBV7-9|NA|NA
CASSLGGLNQPQHF
TGTGCCAGCAGCTTAGGAGGCCTCAATCAGCCCCAGCATTTT
>TRBJ1-2|15|TRBV19|NA|NA
CASTIRGSPGRSYTF
TGTGCCAGTACTATAAGGGGTTCCCCGGGCAGGAGCTACACCTTC
>TRBJ2-1|14|TRBV5-8|TRBD2|few
CASSLWGGINEQFF
TGTGCCAGCAGCCTGTGGGGGGGTATCAATGAGCAGTTCTTC
>TRBJ1-2|15|TRBV7-3|TRBD1|NA
CASSSQGGSRYGYTF
TGTGCCAGCAGCTCGCAAGGGGGCAGTCGCTATGGCTACACCTTC
>TRBJ1-1|14|TRBV6-5|TRBD1|NA
CASNRGAKNTEAFF
TGTGCCAGCAACAGGGGGGCTAAGAACACTGAAGCTTTCTTT
>TRBJ2-2|15|TRBV3-1/TRBV3-2|NA|few
CASSLRTSGPGELFF
TGTGCCAGCAGCCTTCGGACTTCTGGTCCCGGGGAGCTGTTTTTT
>TRBJ1-2|13|TRBV18|NA|NA
CASSPGSPYGYTF
TGTGCCAGCTCACCCGGGAGTCCCTATGGCTACACCTTC
>TRBJ1-2|13|TRBV5-5|NA|few
CASSLTRDYGYTF
TGTGCCAGCAGCCTGACCCGGGACTATGGCTACACCTTC
>TRBJ1-1|14|TRBV6-5|NA|NA
CASMEQDWGTEAFF
TGTGCCAGCATGGAGCAGGACTGGGGCACTGAAGCTTTCTTT
>TRBJ2-3|12|TRBV5-1|NA|NA
CASSGQADTQYF
TGCGCCAGCAGCGGCCAGGCAGATACGCAGTATTTT
>TRBJ2-3|14|TRBV5-1|TRBD1|NA
CASSAQGATDTQYF
TGCGCCAGCAGCGCCCAGGGGGCGACAGATACGCAGTATTTT
>TRBJ1-2|13|TRBV12-3/TRBV12-4|TRBD1|NA
CASRSQGIWGYTF
TGTGCCAGCAGATCACAGGGGATTTGGGGCTACACCTTC
>TRBJ2-1|15|TRBV19|NA|NA
CASSPKVAWRQEQFF
TGTGCCAGTAGTCCAAAAGTAGCGTGGCGTCAGGAGCAGTTCTTC
>TRBJ2-2|16|TRBV7-2|TRBD2|NA
CASSLAGLVVTGELFF
TGTGCCAGCAGCTTGGCGGGACTAGTAGTGACCGGGGAGCTGTTTTTT
>TRBJ2-7|13|TRBV9|NA|few
CASSVGADYEQYF
TGTGCCAGCAGCGTAGGAGCTGACTACGAGCAGTACTTC
>TRBJ2-1|15|TRBV2|TRBD2|NA
CASSPSGSSYNEQFF
TGTGCCAGCAGTCCAAGCGGGAGCTCCTACAATGAGCAGTTCTTC
>TRBJ1-2|11|TRBV30|NA|NA
CAWSLSYGYTF
TGTGCCTGGAGTCTAAGCTATGGCTACACCTTC
>TRBJ1-2|15|TRBV7-2|NA|NA
CASSLPWRSVHGYTF
TGTGCCAGCAGCTTGCCATGGAGGTCTGTACATGGCTACACCTTC
>TRBJ1-1|13|TRBV11-3|NA|NA
CASSLKGDTEAFF
TGTGCCAGCAGCTTAAAAGGGGACACTGAAGCTTTCTTT
>TRBJ1-2|14|TRBV29-1|NA|NA
CSVEDLGGNYGYTF
TGCAGCGTTGAAGATTTAGGGGGTAACTATGGCTACACCTTC
>TRBJ1-6|15|TRBV5-1|NA|NA
CASSLSQGQNSPLHF
TGCGCCAGCAGCTTGTCCCAGGGGCAGAATTCACCCCTCCACTTT